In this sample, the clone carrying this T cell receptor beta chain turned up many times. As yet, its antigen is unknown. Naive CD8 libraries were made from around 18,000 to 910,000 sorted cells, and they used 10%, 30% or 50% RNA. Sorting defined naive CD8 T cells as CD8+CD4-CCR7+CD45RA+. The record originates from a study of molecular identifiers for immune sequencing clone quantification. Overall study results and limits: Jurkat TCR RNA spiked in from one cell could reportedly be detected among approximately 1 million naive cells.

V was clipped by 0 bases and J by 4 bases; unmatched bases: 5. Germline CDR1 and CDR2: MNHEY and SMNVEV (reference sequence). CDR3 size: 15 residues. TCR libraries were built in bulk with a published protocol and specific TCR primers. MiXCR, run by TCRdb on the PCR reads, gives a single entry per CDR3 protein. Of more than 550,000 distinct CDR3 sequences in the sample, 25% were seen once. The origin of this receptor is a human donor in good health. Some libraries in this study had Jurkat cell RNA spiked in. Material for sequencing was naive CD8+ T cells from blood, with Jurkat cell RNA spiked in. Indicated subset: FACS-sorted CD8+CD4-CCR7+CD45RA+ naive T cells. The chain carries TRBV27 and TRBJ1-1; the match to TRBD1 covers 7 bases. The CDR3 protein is CASSLSGGGGTEAFF. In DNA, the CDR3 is TGTGCCAGCAGTTTATCAGGGGGCGGTGGCACTGAAGCTTTCTTT.